The entry below gives a single T cell receptor beta chain sequence along with its context. Which antigen it targets is not known. The input lacks base qualities; no much larger clone sits a single base away. Receptors were amplified or captured by RACE. The instrument was a NextSeq 500. During library preparation, unique molecular identifiers were attached to individual cDNA molecules so that TCRs could be counted in a quantitative, reproducible way. Each blood RNA sample was used to sequence both TCR alpha and TCR beta chains. The paper's data handling went like this. The median number of TCRs per sample was 95,638, ranging from roughly 20,000 to 690,600. The Decombinator software suite was used to annotate V, J and CDR3 in the TCR reads. For PS versus PT1 abundance plots, all samples were subsampled to the same number of TCRs (28,000). Expanded TCRs were defined as absent before sensitization and observed at least eight times at the 2-week time point. TCRdb redid the processing of the public reads, applying fastp at Q25 and MiXCR, and retained in-frame beta chains. For every CDR3 protein sequence, its rows merge into one entry that carries the most common genes and DNA. TCRdb assigned the V and J calls; the authors' analysis was not used. The sample records some 120,000 distinct CDR3 sequences, 9% to 14% of which are singletons. Jointly, the top ten make up 1.4% of the sample.

The V and J ends are trimmed by 5 bases and 8 bases, leaving 15 bases between them. The CDR3 sequence holds 13 residues, the cysteine and phenylalanine included. The kept DNA is CDR3 alone, 39 bases in frame from the first base. CDR1 and CDR2 are drawn from the germline V gene: MDHEN, SYDVKM. The sample comes from a study of human T cells and chemical hapten exposure (dated by TCRdb to the early 2020s). Background on the whole study: For sensitization, 2% DPC in acetone was applied to a 2 cm by 2 cm area of upper inner arm skin. Throughout the roughly 23-week study period, patients were also given weekly therapeutic DPC doses on the scalp. Patch testing was performed on the upper back with Finn chambers containing 0.01% DPC, and the patch tests were scored after 6 days according to International Contact Dermatitis Research Group standards. The patient cohort, mostly female, included alopecia areata with under or over 50% scalp involvement, alopecia totalis and alopecia universalis. Libraries were pooled for sequencing, and variation in per-sample TCR yields was attributed mainly to small differences in library volumes within the pool. In alopecia patients, the study followed how the peripheral blood TCR repertoire changed in vivo over primary and secondary sensitization to diphenylcyclopropenone (DPC), a hapten. Patient blood was sampled pre-sensitization (week 0) and at 2, 6 and about 24 weeks after DPC sensitization. Blood for TCR sequencing was provided by twenty-nine alopecia patients at one to four time points (pre-sensitization, 2, 6 and 24 weeks). The investigation overall reported the following: Alopecia, a presumed autoimmune disease, was present in all patients, so the immune response of the patients might differ from that of healthy individuals. Compared with pre-sensitization or healthy control sets, expanded TCRs formed significantly more large CDR3 similarity clusters, which is consistent with antigen-driven responses. The number of PT1 expanded TCRs positively correlated with patch test score, significant at thresholds 8, 16 and 32 but not 4. DPC sensitization did not change the number of TCRs with a frequency above 1 in 1000, and there was no evidence of changes in global repertoire structure. Repeated subsampling changed both the strength of the expansion versus patch-test correlation and the threshold at which that correlation became significant.

What the time point label conveys for this sample: patch test 1, 2 weeks after DPC sensitization. The sample's treatment or condition label, in plain terms: therapeutic diphenylcyclopropenone sensitization with weekly scalp DPC. Blood at each patch-test visit was drawn before the patch test was applied. Patients were considered eligible if aged 18 to 70, diagnosed with alopecia and deemed suitable for DPC therapy, and patients were excluded if pregnant. Total RNA was isolated from unfractionated whole blood collected in Tempus Blood RNA tubes. The input for sequencing was whole blood, taken in connection with sensitization to the hapten diphenylcyclopropenone (DPC). This sequence originates from a woman in her forties or fifties with alopecia areata. Some clones in this sample may be carry-over from other donors' samples. Here the chain combines TRBV28 and TRBJ1-2; a tentative D match to TRBD1 spans 6 bases. The base sequence is TGTGCCAGCAGTGCAGGGGAAAAGTCGGGCTACACCTTC. This codes for CASSAGEKSGYTF.